This T cell receptor (beta chain) was documented in a study of regulatory T cells in long-lasting Graves disease. The sample holds many counts of this clonotype. This CDR3 spans 14 amino acids. V lost 7 bases to trimming and J lost 6 bases; unmatched junction nucleotides: 6. HTBI primers from iRepertoire and Arm-PCR of CDR3 regions yielded the TCR beta libraries. TCRdb ran MiXCR on the multiplex PCR reads and lists one entry per CDR3 protein. Of about 430,000 distinct CDR3 sequences in the sample, 21% were seen once. Stated time point: persistent/refractory GD, antithyroid drugs over 5 years with positive TRAb. RNA isolated from PBMCs was used to make the TCR library.

This chain joins TRBV12-3 or TRBV12-4 and TRBJ1-5; 10 bases are shared with TRBD1. The specimen was peripheral blood mononuclear cells (PBMCs), collected when the disease was refractory, from a patient treated with antithyroid drugs. This TCR was recovered from a female donor with Graves disease. DNA for the CDR3: TGTGCCAGCATGACAGGGGGCGAGGGTCAGCCCCAGCATTTT. Encoded protein: CASMTGGEGQPQHF.